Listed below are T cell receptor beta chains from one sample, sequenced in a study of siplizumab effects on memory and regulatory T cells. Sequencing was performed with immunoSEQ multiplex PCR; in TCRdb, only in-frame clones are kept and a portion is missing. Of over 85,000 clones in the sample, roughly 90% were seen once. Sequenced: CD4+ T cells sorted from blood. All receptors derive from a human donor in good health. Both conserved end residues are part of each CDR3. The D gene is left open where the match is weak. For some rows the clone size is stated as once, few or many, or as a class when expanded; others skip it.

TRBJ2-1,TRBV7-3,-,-,CASSSYIGDEQFF,TGTGCCAGCAGCTCCTATATCGGGGATGAGCAGTTCTTC
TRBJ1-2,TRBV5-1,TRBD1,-,CASDRGTGDGYTF,TGCGCCAGTGATCGGGGGACAGGAGATGGCTACACCTTC
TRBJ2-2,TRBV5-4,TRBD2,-,CASSRPGLAAGELFF,TGTGCCAGCAGCCGGCCGGGACTAGCGGCCGGGGAGCTGTTTTTT
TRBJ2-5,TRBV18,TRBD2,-,CASSPRGLAEETQYF,TGTGCCAGCTCACCACGCGGACTAGCGGAAGAGACCCAGTACTTC
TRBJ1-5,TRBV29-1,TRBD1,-,CSVAGQGEQPQHF,TGCAGCGTTGCCGGACAGGGGGAACAGCCCCAGCATTTT
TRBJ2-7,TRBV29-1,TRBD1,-,CSVADRVTYEQYF,TGCAGCGTTGCAGACAGGGTTACCTACGAGCAGTACTTC
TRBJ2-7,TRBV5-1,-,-,CASSLGIGGPTYEQYF,TGCGCCAGCAGCTTAGGGATCGGGGGGCCAACCTACGAGCAGTACTTC
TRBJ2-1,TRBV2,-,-,CASSEIGHLYNEQFF,TGTGCCAGCAGTGAAATCGGACACCTATACAATGAGCAGTTCTTC
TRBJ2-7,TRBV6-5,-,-,CASSYARAVYEQYF,TGTGCCAGCAGTTACGCCCGGGCCGTCTACGAGCAGTACTTC
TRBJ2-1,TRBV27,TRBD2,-,CASMRLAGYNEQFF,TGTGCCAGCATGAGACTAGCGGGTTACAATGAGCAGTTCTTC
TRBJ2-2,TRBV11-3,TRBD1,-,CASSPRGSGTGELFF,TGTGCCAGCAGCCCCAGGGGGAGTGGCACCGGGGAGCTGTTTTTT
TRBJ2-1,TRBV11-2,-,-,CASSSSRAINEQFF,TGTGCCAGCAGCTCTAGCCGTGCCATCAATGAGCAGTTCTTC
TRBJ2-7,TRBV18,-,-,CASSPSRDSYEQYF,TGTGCCAGCTCACCATCCAGGGACTCCTACGAGCAGTACTTC
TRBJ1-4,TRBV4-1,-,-,CASSLLVGRNEKLFF,TGCGCCAGCAGCCTCCTAGTAGGGAGGAATGAAAAACTGTTTTTT
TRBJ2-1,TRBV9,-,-,CASSAISNEQFF,TGTGCCAGCAGCGCCATCTCGAATGAGCAGTTCTTC
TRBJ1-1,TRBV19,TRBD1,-,CASSTGTDAEAFF,TGTGCCAGTAGTACCGGGACAGACGCTGAAGCTTTCTTT
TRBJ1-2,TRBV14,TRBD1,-,CASSQFQTGGNGYTF,TGTGCCAGCAGCCAATTCCAGACAGGGGGTAATGGCTACACCTTC
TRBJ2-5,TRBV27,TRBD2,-,CASSLTGTSPRWTQYF,TGTGCCAGCAGTTTAACTGGGACTAGCCCTCGGTGGACCCAGTACTTC
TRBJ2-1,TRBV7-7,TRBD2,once,CASSTGLAGGDDEQFF,TGTGCTAGCAGCACCGGACTAGCGGGAGGGGACGATGAGCAGTTCTTC
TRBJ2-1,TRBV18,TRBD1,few,CASSPPTGGNNEQFF,TGTGCCAGCTCACCACCGACAGGGGGGAACAATGAGCAGTTCTTC
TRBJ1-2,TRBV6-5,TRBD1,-,CASRSGQGNYGYTF,TGTGCCAGCAGGTCCGGACAGGGTAACTATGGCTACACCTTC
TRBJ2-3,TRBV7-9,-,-,CATKLSRAFTDTQYF,TGTGCCACCAAACTGTCTAGGGCCTTCACAGATACGCAGTATTTT
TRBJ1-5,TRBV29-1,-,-,CSVGGSLNQPQHF,TGCAGCGTTGGGGGGTCCCTCAATCAGCCCCAGCATTTT
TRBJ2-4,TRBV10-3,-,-,CAISEFRTTDIQYF,TGTGCCATCAGTGAGTTCAGGACCACTGACATTCAGTACTTC
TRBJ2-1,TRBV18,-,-,CASSQTEGSYNEQFF,TGTGCCAGCTCACAGACAGAAGGTTCCTACAATGAGCAGTTCTTC
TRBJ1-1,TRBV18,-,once,CASSPPSQGGTEAFF,TGTGCCAGCTCACCACCAAGCCAGGGTGGCACTGAAGCTTTCTTT
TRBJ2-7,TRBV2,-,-,CASSQIAFSYEQYF,TGTGCCAGCAGTCAAATAGCTTTTTCCTACGAGCAGTACTTC
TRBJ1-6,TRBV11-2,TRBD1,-,CASSLGGRGNSPLHF,TGTGCCAGCAGCTTAGGCGGCAGGGGGAATTCACCCCTCCACTTT
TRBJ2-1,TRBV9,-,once,CASSVEGLNNEQFF,TGTGCCAGCAGCGTAGAAGGATTGAACAATGAGCAGTTCTTC